The rows below give T cell receptor beta chains drawn from one sample of a study. TCRdb ran MiXCR on the RT-PCR reads and lists one entry per CDR3 protein. The sample has 550,000 to 750,000 distinct CDR3 sequences, approximately 15% seen once. Sequenced material: memory CD4+ T cells from blood. Source of these receptors: a female donor in good health, serving as a healthy control. The CDR3 runs from the conserved cysteine through the conserved F or W. D genes are given only for firm matches. Where a row states a size, it is once, few, many or the class of an expanded clone; other rows omit it.

j_gene | v_gene | d_gene | abundance | CDR3nt | CDR3aa
TRBJ2-1 | TRBV27 | NA | NA | TGTGCCAGCTCGGGGAGGAGTGAGCAGTTCTTC | CASSGRSEQFF
TRBJ1-4 | TRBV10-2 | NA | few | TGCGCCAGCAGTGACTCCGGGACGGGGAATGAAAAACTGTTTTTT | CASSDSGTGNEKLFF
TRBJ2-2 | TRBV4-3 | TRBD2 | few | TGCGCCAGCAGCCAAGATGTAGCGGGGGACACCGGGGAGCTGTTTTTT | CASSQDVAGDTGELFF
TRBJ2-3 | TRBV4-2 | TRBD1 | few | TGTGCCAGCAGCCAAGAGCCCGTAAGAAGGGGGCTGAGCACAGATACGCAGTATTTT | CASSQEPVRRGLSTDTQYF
TRBJ2-1 | TRBV5-1 | NA | many | TGCGCCAGCAGCTTGTCAGTGGAGCAGTTCTTC | CASSLSVEQFF
TRBJ1-3 | TRBV18 | NA | many | TGTGCCAGCTCACCCCGAGGGGACACCATATATTTT | CASSPRGDTIYF
TRBJ1-2 | TRBV6-5 | NA | many | TGTGCCAGCAGAACCGGTTATGGCTACACCTTC | CASRTGYGYTF
TRBJ2-7 | TRBV28 | NA | many | TGTGCCAGCAGTTTAACCCCCTCCACAGGGCAGGAGCAGTACTTC | CASSLTPSTGQEQYF
TRBJ1-2 | TRBV12-3/TRBV12-4 | TRBD1 | many | TGTGCCAGCAGCCCACAGGGGGTGGAGGGCTACACCTTC | CASSPQGVEGYTF
TRBJ2-7 | TRBV7-2 | NA | few | TGTGCCAGCAGCCCGCGCGGGCCGTTGAGCGGCGAGCAGTACTTC | CASSPRGPLSGEQYF
TRBJ1-2 | TRBV6-2/TRBV6-3 | TRBD1 | NA | TGTGCCAGCAACCAACCCGGACAGGGGGATGGCTACACCTTC | CASNQPGQGDGYTF
TRBJ1-1 | TRBV27 | TRBD1 | few | TGTGCCAGCAGTAAAGGGGACAGGGGTACTGCTGAAGCTTTCTTT | CASSKGDRGTAEAFF
TRBJ1-2 | TRBV21-1 | NA | NA | TGTGCCAGCGGTAACCCACCGCAGGGTATCGTGGAGGGGAACTATGGCTACACCTTC | CASGNPPQGIVEGNYGYTF
TRBJ2-5 | TRBV6-1 | TRBD2 | few | TGTGCCAGCTCGTATGGGGCTAGCGGGAGTAAGGAGACCCAGTACTTC | CASSYGASGSKETQYF
TRBJ2-3 | TRBV25-1 | TRBD2 | NA | TGTGCCAGCAGTGTAATGGGAGGGTTCACAGATACGCAGTATTTT | CASSVMGGFTDTQYF
TRBJ2-3 | TRBV12-3/TRBV12-4 | TRBD2 | NA | TGTGCCAGCAGTTTAGTTAGCGGGGGGGCCAGGGATACGCAGTATTTT | CASSLVSGGARDTQYF
TRBJ2-5 | TRBV20-1 | TRBD1 | few | TGCAGTGCTAGAGATGCGCTGACCGGGACAGTCCAAGAGACCCAGTACTTC | CSARDALTGTVQETQYF
TRBJ2-1 | TRBV5-1 | NA | NA | TGCGCCAGCAGCGCCCTAGCGTCAAGCTCCTACAATGAGCAGTTCTTC | CASSALASSSYNEQFF
TRBJ2-5 | TRBV10-3 | TRBD1 | many | TGTGCCATCAGACAAGGGACAGGGGAGGTGGCCCAGTACTTC | CAIRQGTGEVAQYF
TRBJ2-7 | TRBV20-1 | TRBD1 | NA | TGCAGTGCTAGAGATCCGGGCGGGACAGGCTACGAGCAGTACTTC | CSARDPGGTGYEQYF
TRBJ2-3 | TRBV5-6 | TRBD1 | many | TGTGCCAGCAGCCGGGACAGACCCACAGATACGCAGTATTTT | CASSRDRPTDTQYF
TRBJ1-1 | TRBV29-1 | NA | NA | TGCAGCGGGTGGACAGACATGAACACTGAAGCTTTCTTT | CSGWTDMNTEAFF
TRBJ2-3 | TRBV20-1 | TRBD1 | NA | TGCAGTGCTCCTGGACAGGTGGTCAGCACAGATACGCAGTATTTT | CSAPGQVVSTDTQYF
TRBJ2-3 | TRBV29-1 | TRBD1 | many | TGCAGCGCATCGGGACAGGGGCCCACAGATACGCAGTATTTT | CSASGQGPTDTQYF
TRBJ2-5 | TRBV28 | NA | few | TGTGCCAGCAGTTTAATTTCCGAGATCTACCAAGAGACCCAGTACTTC | CASSLISEIYQETQYF
TRBJ2-5 | TRBV7-2 | NA | many | TGTGCCAGCAGCCCGAGTTTAGCGGTCCAAGAGACCCAGTACTTC | CASSPSLAVQETQYF
TRBJ2-1 | TRBV20-1 | TRBD2 | NA | TGCAGTGCTAGTCCCTTCCCTGGGACTAGCGGAAGCTCCTACAATGAGCAGTTCTTC | CSASPFPGTSGSSYNEQFF
TRBJ2-4 | TRBV20-1 | NA | few | TGCAGTGTTTGGGACCGACTGGCCAAAAACATTCAGTACTTC | CSVWDRLAKNIQYF
TRBJ1-2 | TRBV6-6 | NA | many | TGTGCCAGCAGTTACTCGGGGGACGGCTACACCTTC | CASSYSGDGYTF
TRBJ1-5 | TRBV7-9 | TRBD1 | few | TGTGCCAGCAGCTTAGCCGGGACAGACAATCAGCCCCAGCATTTT | CASSLAGTDNQPQHF
TRBJ2-3 | TRBV10-3 | TRBD2 | many | TGTGCCACCCGAGGACTAGCGGGAGAGGAAACGCAGTATTTT | CATRGLAGEETQYF
TRBJ1-1 | TRBV28 | NA | NA | TGTGCCAGCAGAGCCCCCGAGGGGATGAACACTGAAGCTTTCTTT | CASRAPEGMNTEAFF
TRBJ1-1 | TRBV5-1 | NA | few | TGCGCCAGCAGCTTGGCGCTGTCAGAGAACACTGAAGCTTTCTTT | CASSLALSENTEAFF
TRBJ2-7 | TRBV6-2/TRBV6-3 | TRBD2 | few | TGTGCCAGCAGTTACTCTCTCGCGGGAGGGCCCCGCTCCTACGAGCAGTACTTC | CASSYSLAGGPRSYEQYF
TRBJ2-1 | TRBV20-1 | NA | NA | TGCAGTGCTAGCATGACTGGGGGTGTCAAAAATGAGCAGTTCTTC | CSASMTGGVKNEQFF
TRBJ2-2 | TRBV20-1 | TRBD2 | few | TGCAGTGGAGGGAGGGGCCTGTCCGGGGAGCTGTTTTTT | CSGGRGLSGELFF
TRBJ1-1 | TRBV5-1 | NA | few | TGCGCCAGCAGCTTGTACGGGGTGGGAGCTGAAGCTTTCTTT | CASSLYGVGAEAFF
TRBJ2-7 | TRBV7-2 | NA | many | TGTGCCAGCAGCTTAGCCGGCAGCTCCTACGAGCAGTACTTC | CASSLAGSSYEQYF
TRBJ2-5 | TRBV6-6 | TRBD2 | many | TGTGCCAGCAGTTCCCATACTAGCGGTAAAGAGACCCAGTACTTC | CASSSHTSGKETQYF
TRBJ1-5 | TRBV7-9 | NA | many | TGTGCCAGCAGTTTAAGGGAAAATCAGCCCCAGCATTTT | CASSLRENQPQHF
TRBJ1-5 | TRBV6-2/TRBV6-3 | TRBD1 | many | TGTGCCAGCAGTGCACAGGGGGACAATCAGCCCCAGCATTTT | CASSAQGDNQPQHF
TRBJ2-5 | TRBV29-1 | TRBD1 | many | TGCAGCGCTCGACAGGGTGCCGCGGAGACCCAGTACTTC | CSARQGAAETQYF
TRBJ1-1 | TRBV30 | NA | NA | TGTGCCTGGACTGTGACAGTAAAATTTGAAGCTTTCTTT | CAWTVTVKFEAFF
TRBJ2-3 | TRBV9 | NA | NA | TGTGCCAGCAGCGTAGAAATCTCGGATACGCAGTATTTT | CASSVEISDTQYF
TRBJ1-2 | TRBV19 | NA | NA | TGTGCCAGTAGCCGGAGGGCACCTAACTATGGCTACACCTTC | CASSRRAPNYGYTF
TRBJ1-4 | TRBV15 | NA | NA | TGTGCCACCAGCAGAGATCTCAGTGAAAAACTGTTTTTT | CATSRDLSEKLFF
TRBJ2-1 | TRBV5-1 | TRBD1 | many | TGCGCCAGCAGCTTAGGGGGCCCGGCCGATGAGCAGTTCTTC | CASSLGGPADEQFF
TRBJ2-5 | TRBV5-1 | TRBD2 | few | TGCGCCAGCAGCACTGCCGGACTAGCGGAACAAGAGACCCAGTACTTC | CASSTAGLAEQETQYF
TRBJ2-3 | TRBV12-3/TRBV12-4 | TRBD1 | few | TGTGCCAGCAGGGTCCAGGGGGCAGATACGCAGTATTTT | CASRVQGADTQYF
TRBJ2-2 | TRBV20-1 | NA | few | TGCAGTGCTAGGTTTTCAGGGGAAGCCACCGGGGAGCTGTTTTTT | CSARFSGEATGELFF
TRBJ2-7 | TRBV3-1 | NA | few | TGTGCCAGCAGCCATCTATTCCGGGACACTACCTACGAGCAGTACTTC | CASSHLFRDTTYEQYF
TRBJ2-6 | TRBV5-1 | NA | many | TGCGCCAGCAGCAGCGACTCTGGGGCCAACGTCCTGACTTTC | CASSSDSGANVLTF
TRBJ1-5 | TRBV20-1 | NA | NA | TGCAGTGCTGAAAGGGGTAGCAATCAGCCCCAGCATTTT | CSAERGSNQPQHF
TRBJ1-1 | TRBV7-9 | NA | few | TGTGCCAGCAGCCCAATGGGGACTAACACTGAAGCTTTCTTT | CASSPMGTNTEAFF
TRBJ2-2 | TRBV5-1 | TRBD2 | few | TGCGCCAGCAGAGCTACCCTAGCGGGAGCTGAGTTCACCGGGGAGCTGTTTTTT | CASRATLAGAEFTGELFF
TRBJ2-7 | TRBV28 | TRBD2 | NA | TGTGCCAGCAGGGCTAGCGGTGCCTACGAGCAGTACTTC | CASRASGAYEQYF